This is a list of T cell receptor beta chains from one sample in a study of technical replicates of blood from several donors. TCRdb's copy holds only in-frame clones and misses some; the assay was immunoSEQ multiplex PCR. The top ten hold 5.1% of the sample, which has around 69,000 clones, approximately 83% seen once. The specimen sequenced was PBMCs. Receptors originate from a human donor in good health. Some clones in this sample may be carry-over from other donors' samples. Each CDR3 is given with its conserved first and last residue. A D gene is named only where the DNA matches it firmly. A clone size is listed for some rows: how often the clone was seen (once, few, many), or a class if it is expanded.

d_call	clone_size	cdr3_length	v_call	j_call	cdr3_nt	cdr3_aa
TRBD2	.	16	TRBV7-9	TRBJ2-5	TGTGCCAGCAGCCCTCGGACTAGTCCAAGCCAGGAGACCCAGTACTTC	CASSPRTSPSQETQYF
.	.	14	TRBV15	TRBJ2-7	TGTGCCACCAGCAGAGATGGGGGGGCGGGCGAGCAGTACTTC	CATSRDGGAGEQYF
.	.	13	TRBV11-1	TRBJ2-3	TGTGCCAGCAGCTCCCCCTCTGCAGATACGCAGTATTTT	CASSSPSADTQYF
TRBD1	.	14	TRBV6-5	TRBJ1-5	TGTGCCAGCAGTCCCGGGACAGGTTATCAGCCCCAGCATTTT	CASSPGTGYQPQHF
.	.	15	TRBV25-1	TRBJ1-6	TGTGCCAGCAGTGCGGCGGCCGGGGATAGTTCACCCCTCCACTTT	CASSAAAGDSSPLHF
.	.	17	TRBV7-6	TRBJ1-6	TGTGCCAGCAGGGGAGGGGTCGACAACCAGGGGAATTCACCCCTCCACTTT	CASRGGVDNQGNSPLHF
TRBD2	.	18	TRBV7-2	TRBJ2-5	TGTGCCAGCAGCTTAGCGCGAGGGGTAGCGGGAAATTCAGAGACCCAGTACTTC	CASSLARGVAGNSETQYF
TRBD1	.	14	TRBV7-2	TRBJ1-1	TGTGCCAGCAGATGGGACAGCTCCACTCCTGAAGCTTTCTTT	CASRWDSSTPEAFF
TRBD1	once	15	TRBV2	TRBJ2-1	TGTGCCAGCAATAGTCCCGGGACAGGGTTGGTTGAGCAGTTCTTC	CASNSPGTGLVEQFF
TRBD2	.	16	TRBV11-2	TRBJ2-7	TGTGCCAGCAGCGCCGTCCGGGCTAGCGGGAGCAACGAGCAGTACTTC	CASSAVRASGSNEQYF
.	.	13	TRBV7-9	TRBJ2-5	TGTGCCAGCAGCTTGTATACTGAAGAGACCCAGTACTTC	CASSLYTEETQYF
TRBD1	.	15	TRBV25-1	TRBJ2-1	TGTGCCAGCAGTGAAGTAGGGGGACAGGGCAATGAGCAGTTCTTC	CASSEVGGQGNEQFF
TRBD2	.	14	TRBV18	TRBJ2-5	TGTGCCAGCGCGGAAGGCCGCGGGAGGGGGACCCAGTACTTC	CASAEGRGRGTQYF
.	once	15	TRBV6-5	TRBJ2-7	TGTGCCAGCAGTCCCCCCGGGGGTCAGTCCTACGAGCAGTACTTC	CASSPPGGQSYEQYF
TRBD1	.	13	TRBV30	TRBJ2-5	TGTGCCTGGAGTCCTCACTTCCGGGACAGGGGTTACTTC	CAWSPHFRDRGYF
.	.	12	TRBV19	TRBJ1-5	TGTGCCAGTAGTATGAGGGATCAGCCCCAGCATTTT	CASSMRDQPQHF
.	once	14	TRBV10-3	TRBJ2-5	TGTGCCATCAGTGAGTGGGGGCCGGGAGAGACCCAGTACTTC	CAISEWGPGETQYF
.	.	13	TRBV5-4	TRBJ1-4	TGTGCCACTTCCAGATCAACTAATGAAAAACTGTTTTTT	CATSRSTNEKLFF
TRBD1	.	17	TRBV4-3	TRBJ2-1	TGCGCCAGCAGCCAAGGACAAGGGACAGGGGAATGGATTGAGCAGTTCTTC	CASSQGQGTGEWIEQFF
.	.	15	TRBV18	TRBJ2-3	TGTGCCAGCTCACCAGATGAATTTCGGGGAGATACGCAGTATTTT	CASSPDEFRGDTQYF
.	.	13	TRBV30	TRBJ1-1	TGTGCCTGGGCCCGGGGGTGGGGCACTGAAGCTTTCTTT	CAWARGWGTEAFF
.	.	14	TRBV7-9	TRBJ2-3	TGTGCCAGCAGTGTCGACCGGGGCACAGATACGCAGTATTTT	CASSVDRGTDTQYF
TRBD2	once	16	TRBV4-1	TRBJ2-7	TGCGCCAGCAGCCAAGCGACTAGCGGGAGTTCCGACGAGCAGTACTTC	CASSQATSGSSDEQYF
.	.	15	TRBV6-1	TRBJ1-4	TGTGCCAGCAGTGATCTTGGGGGCGCAGGAGAAAAACTGTTTTTT	CASSDLGGAGEKLFF
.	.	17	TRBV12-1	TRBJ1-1	TGTGCCAGCACCCTGCATGGAAAAGGGGGCATGAACACTGAAGCTTTCTTT	CASTLHGKGGMNTEAFF
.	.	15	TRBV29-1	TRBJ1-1	TGCAGCGTTGAAGGAGGCTTAGGAGTGGGCACTGAAGCTTTCTTT	CSVEGGLGVGTEAFF
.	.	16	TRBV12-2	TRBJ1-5	TGTGCAAGTCGCTTGTCAGCAGGGGGCGTGCGGCAGCCCCAGCATTTT	CASRLSAGGVRQPQHF
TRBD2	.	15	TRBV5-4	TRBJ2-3	TGTGCCAGCAGCTTGAAAAGCGGGGGTGGGGATACGCAGTATTTT	CASSLKSGGGDTQYF
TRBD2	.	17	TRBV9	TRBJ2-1	TGTGCCAGCAGCGTCGCCCTGGGTAGCGGGAGCTACAATGAGCAGTTCTTC	CASSVALGSGSYNEQFF
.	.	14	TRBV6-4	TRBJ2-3	TGTGCCAGCAGTGAGACCGGGAACACAGATACGCAGTATTTT	CASSETGNTDTQYF
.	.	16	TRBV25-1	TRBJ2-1	TGTGCCAGCAGTGGACTCAGGGGGGCTTTATTCAATGAGCAGTTCTTC	CASSGLRGALFNEQFF
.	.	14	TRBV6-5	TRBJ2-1	TGTGCCAGCAGTTACGGTTACGGAGACAATGAGCAGTTCTTC	CASSYGYGDNEQFF
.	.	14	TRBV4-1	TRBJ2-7	TGCGCCAGCAGCCAAGCGCGCGGGATCTACGAGCAGTACTTC	CASSQARGIYEQYF
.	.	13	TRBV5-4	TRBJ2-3	TGTGCCAGCAGCCCTACAGGGACAGATACGCAGTATTTT	CASSPTGTDTQYF
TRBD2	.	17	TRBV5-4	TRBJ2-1	TGTGCCAGCAGCCCCCTACCGGGACTAGCGGGGGTTATTGAGCAGTTCTTC	CASSPLPGLAGVIEQFF
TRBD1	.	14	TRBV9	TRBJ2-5	TGTGCCAGCAGCGAGCGACAGGGTGGAGAGACCCAGTACTTC	CASSERQGGETQYF
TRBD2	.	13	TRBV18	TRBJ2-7	TGTGCCAGCTCACCAAAAGGGGAGGGAGAGCAGTACTTC	CASSPKGEGEQYF
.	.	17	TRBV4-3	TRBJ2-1	TGCGCCAGCAGCCAGAGTTTGACAGCCAGCTCCTACAATGAGCAGTTCTTC	CASSQSLTASSYNEQFF
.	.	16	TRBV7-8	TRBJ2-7	TGTGCCAGCAGCTTAGGTAGGAATATTAATCCGAGGGAGCAGTACTTC	CASSLGRNINPREQYF
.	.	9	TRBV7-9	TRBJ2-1	TGTGCCGGCGGGAATGAGCAGTTCTTC	CAGGNEQFF